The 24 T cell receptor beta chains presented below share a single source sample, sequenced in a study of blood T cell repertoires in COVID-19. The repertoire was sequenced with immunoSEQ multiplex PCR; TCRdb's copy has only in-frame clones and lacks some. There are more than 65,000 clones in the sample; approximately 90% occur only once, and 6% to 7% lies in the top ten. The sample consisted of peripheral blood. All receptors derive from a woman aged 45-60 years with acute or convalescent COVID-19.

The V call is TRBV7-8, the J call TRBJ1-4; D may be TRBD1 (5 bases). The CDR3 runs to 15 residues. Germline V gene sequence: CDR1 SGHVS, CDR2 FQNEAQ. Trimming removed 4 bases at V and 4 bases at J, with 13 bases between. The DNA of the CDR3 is TGTGCCAGCAGCTGGGCCGGGACTTTTAATGAAAAACTGTTTTTT. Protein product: CASSWAGTFNEKLFF.

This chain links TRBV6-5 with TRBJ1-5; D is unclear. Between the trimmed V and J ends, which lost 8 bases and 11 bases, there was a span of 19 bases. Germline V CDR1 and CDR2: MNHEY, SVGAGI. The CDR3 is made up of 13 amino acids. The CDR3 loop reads CASLGGTGWAQHF. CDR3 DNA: TGTGCCAGCCTAGGTGGTACGGGTTGGGCCCAGCATTTT.

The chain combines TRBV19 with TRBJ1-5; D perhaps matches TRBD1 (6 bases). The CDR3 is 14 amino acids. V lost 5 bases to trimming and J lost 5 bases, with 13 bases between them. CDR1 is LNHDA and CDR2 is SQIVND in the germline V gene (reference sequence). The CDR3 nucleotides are TGTGCCAGTAGTTTTACAGGGAAGGATCAGCCCCAGCATTTT. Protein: CASSFTGKDQPQHF. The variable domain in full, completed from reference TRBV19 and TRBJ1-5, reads DGGITQSPKYLFRKEGQNVTLSCEQNLNHDAMYWYRQDPGQGLRLIYYSQIVNDFQKGDIAEGYSVSREKKESFPLTVTSAQKNPTAFYLCASSFTGKDQPQHFGDGTRLSIL.

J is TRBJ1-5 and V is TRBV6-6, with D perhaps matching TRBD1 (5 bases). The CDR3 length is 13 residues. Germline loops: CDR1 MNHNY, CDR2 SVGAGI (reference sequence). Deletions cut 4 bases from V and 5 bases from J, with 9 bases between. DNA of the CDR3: TGTGCCAGCAGTTCGGGACTTGATCAGCCCCAGCATTTT. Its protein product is CASSSGLDQPQHF.

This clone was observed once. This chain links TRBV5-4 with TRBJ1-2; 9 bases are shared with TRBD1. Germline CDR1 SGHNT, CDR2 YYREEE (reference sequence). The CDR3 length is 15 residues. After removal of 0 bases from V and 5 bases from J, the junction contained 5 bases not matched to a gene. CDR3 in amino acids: CASSLAGGTGYGYTF. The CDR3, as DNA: TGTGCCAGCAGCTTGGCGGGTGGGACAGGGTATGGCTACACCTTC.

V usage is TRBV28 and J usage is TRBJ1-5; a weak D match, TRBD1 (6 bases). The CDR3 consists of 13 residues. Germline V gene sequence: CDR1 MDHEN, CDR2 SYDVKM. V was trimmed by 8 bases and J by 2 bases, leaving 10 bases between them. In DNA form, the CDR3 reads TGTGCCAGCCAGGGGAGGGGCAATCAGCCCCAGCATTTT. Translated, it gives CASQGRGNQPQHF.

The CDR3, as DNA: TGCGCCAGCAGCCAAACAAGGGGCCGAAGGACTGAAGCTTTCTTT. Amino acid sequence: CASSQTRGRRTEAFF. The V call is TRBV4-1, the J call TRBJ1-1; D is possibly TRBD1 (5 bases). This CDR3 comprises 15 residues. The germline V gene encodes CDR1 MGHRA and CDR2 YSYEKL. Trimming took 2 bases from V and 5 from J, leaving 15 bases between them.

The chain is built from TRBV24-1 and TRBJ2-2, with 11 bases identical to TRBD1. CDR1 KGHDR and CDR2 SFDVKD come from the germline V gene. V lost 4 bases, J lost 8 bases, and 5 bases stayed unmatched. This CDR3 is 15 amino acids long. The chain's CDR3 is CATSEGQGAKGELFF. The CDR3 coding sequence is TGTGCCACCAGTGAAGGACAGGGGGCAAAAGGGGAGCTGTTTTTT.

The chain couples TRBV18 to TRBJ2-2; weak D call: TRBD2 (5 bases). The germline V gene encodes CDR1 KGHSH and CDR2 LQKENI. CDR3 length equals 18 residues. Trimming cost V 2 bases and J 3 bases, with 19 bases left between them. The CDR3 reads CASSPRTTSGIYTGELFF. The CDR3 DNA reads TGTGCCAGCTCACCAAGAACCACTTCCGGGATCTACACCGGGGAGCTGTTTTTT.

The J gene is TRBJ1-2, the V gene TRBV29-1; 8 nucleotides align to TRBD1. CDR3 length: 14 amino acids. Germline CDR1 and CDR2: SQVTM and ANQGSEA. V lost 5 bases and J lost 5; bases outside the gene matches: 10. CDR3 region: CSVPMIGDRYGYTF. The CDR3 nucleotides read TGCAGCGTTCCCATGATTGGGGACAGGTATGGCTACACCTTC.

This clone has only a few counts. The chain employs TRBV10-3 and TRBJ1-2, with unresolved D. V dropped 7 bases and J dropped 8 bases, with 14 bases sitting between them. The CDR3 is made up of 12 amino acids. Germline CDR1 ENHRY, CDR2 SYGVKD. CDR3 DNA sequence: TGTGCCATCACGAGTAGTAGTCGGGGCTACACCTTC. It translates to CAITSSSRGYTF.

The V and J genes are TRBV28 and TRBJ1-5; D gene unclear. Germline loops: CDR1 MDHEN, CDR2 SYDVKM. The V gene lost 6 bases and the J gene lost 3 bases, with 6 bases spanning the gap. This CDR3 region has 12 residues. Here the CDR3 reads CASRQINQPQHF. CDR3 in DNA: TGTGCCAGCAGACAGATCAATCAGCCCCAGCATTTT.

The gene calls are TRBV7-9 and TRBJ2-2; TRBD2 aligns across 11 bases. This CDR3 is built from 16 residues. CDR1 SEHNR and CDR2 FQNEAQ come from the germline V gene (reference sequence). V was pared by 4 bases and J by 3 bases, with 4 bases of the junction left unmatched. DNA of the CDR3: TGTGCCAGCAGCTCCGGGACTAGCGGATACACCGGGGAGCTGTTTTTT. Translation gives CASSSGTSGYTGELFF.

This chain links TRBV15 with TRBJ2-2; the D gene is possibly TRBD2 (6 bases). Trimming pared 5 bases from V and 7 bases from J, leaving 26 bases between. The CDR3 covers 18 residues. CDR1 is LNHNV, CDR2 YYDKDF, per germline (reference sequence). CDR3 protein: CATSSQEWGEGYGGELFF. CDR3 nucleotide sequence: TGTGCCACCAGCTCTCAAGAATGGGGGGAAGGTTACGGCGGGGAGCTGTTTTTT.

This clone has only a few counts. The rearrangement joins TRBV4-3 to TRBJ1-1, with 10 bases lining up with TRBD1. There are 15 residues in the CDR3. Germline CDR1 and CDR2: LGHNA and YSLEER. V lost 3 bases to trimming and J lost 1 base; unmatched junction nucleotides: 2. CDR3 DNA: TGCGCCAGCAGCCACAGACAGGGGGCGAACACTGAAGCTTTCTTT. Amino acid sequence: CASSHRQGANTEAFF.

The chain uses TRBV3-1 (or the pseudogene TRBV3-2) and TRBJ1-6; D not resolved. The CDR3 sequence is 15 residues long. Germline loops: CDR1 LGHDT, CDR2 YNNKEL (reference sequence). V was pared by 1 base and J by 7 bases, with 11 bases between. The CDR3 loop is CASSQVLSENSPLHF. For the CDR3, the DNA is TGTGCCAGCAGCCAAGTACTTAGCGAGAATTCACCCCTCCACTTT.

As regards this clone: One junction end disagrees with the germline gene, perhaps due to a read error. This CDR3 is CASSRVGTSGKETQYF. The CDR3 nucleotides read TGTGCTAGCAGCCGGGTCGGGACTAGCGGGAAAGAGACCCAGTACTTC. The rearrangement uses TRBV7-7 and TRBJ2-5, with 13 bases matching TRBD2. The germline CDR1 and CDR2 sequences are SSHAT and FNYEAQ (reference sequence). CDR3 size: 16 residues.

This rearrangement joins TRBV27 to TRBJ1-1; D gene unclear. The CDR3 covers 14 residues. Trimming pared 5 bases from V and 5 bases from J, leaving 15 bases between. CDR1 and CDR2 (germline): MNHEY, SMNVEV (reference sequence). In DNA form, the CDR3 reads TGTGCCAGCAGTCCCCGGGCCCCGGGGACTGAAGCTTTCTTT. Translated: CASSPRAPGTEAFF.

The CDR3 nucleotides read TGCGCCAGCAGCTTGGTGGCGGGAGCGCCTGAGCAGTTCTTC. Translating it yields CASSLVAGAPEQFF. This rearrangement joins TRBV5-1 to TRBJ2-1, with TRBD2 matching 7 bases. Germline CDR1 and CDR2: SGHRS and YFSETQ. J lost 9 bases, V lost 0 bases, and 6 bases had no gene match. The CDR3 is 14 amino acids.

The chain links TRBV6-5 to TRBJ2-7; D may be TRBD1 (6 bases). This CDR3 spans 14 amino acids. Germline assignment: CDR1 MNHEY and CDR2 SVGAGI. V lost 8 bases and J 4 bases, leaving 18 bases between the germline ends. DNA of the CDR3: TGTGCCAGCGGGGGCAGGGCCTCCCCTTACGAGCAGTACTTC. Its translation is CASGGRASPYEQYF.

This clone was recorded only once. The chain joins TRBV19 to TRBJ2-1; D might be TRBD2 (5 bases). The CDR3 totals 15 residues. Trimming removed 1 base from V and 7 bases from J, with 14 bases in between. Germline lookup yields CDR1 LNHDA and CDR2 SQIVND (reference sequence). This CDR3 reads CASSIVSTPGNEQFF. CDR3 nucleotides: TGTGCCAGTAGTATAGTATCTACCCCGGGGAATGAGCAGTTCTTC.

In DNA, the CDR3 is TGTGCCAGCAGCTTAGGGGCTAGCGGGAGTAACGAGCAGTACTTC. Encoded protein: CASSLGASGSNEQYF. The chain joins TRBV11-3 to TRBJ2-7; 10 bases agree with TRBD2. This CDR3 has 15 amino acids. V lost 1 base and J lost 5; bases outside the gene matches: 5. Germline CDR1 reads SGHNT; CDR2 reads YENEEA.

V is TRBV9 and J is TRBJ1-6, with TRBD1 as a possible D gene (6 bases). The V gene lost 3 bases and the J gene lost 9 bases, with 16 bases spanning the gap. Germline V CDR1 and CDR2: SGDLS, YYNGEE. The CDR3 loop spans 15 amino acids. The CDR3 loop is CASSGSTGLASPLHF. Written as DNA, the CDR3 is TGTGCCAGCAGCGGATCAACAGGGTTGGCTTCACCCCTCCACTTT.

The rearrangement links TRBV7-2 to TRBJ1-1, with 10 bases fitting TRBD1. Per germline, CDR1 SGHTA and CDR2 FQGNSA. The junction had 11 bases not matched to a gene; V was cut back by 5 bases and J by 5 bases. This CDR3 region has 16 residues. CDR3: CASSLGTGVFETEAFF. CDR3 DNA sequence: TGTGCCAGCAGCCTGGGGACAGGGGTATTTGAGACTGAAGCTTTCTTT.